This T cell receptor beta chain was documented in a study of blood T cell repertoires in COVID-19. The germline gives CDR1 LGHDT, CDR2 YNNKEL (reference sequence). Trimming pared 1 base from V and 4 bases from J, leaving 7 bases between. The CDR3 covers 13 residues. TCRdb's table, derived via immunoSEQ multiplex PCR, lists solely in-frame clones and lacks some. This table holds approximately 120,000 clones, around 90% found once. The Seattle patients joined while their infection was active and were tracked longitudinally afterward. The receptor comes from a man in his fifties with COVID-19, enrolled during active disease. The V call is TRBV3-1 (or the pseudogene TRBV3-2), the J call TRBJ1-1; D call uncertain. The sequenced sample was peripheral blood. This chain's CDR3 is CASSQVASTEAFF. CDR3 DNA sequence: TGTGCCAGCAGCCAAGTTGCGAGCACTGAAGCTTTCTTT.